This is a list of T cell receptor beta chains from one sample in a study of immune characterization of retroperitoneal liposarcoma. TCRdb used MiXCR to reprocess the PCR reads, holding one entry per CDR3 protein. The sample has about 10,000 distinct CDR3 sequences, around a third seen once; the top ten hold 10%. Sequenced: tumor tissue. The receptors here all came from a female donor with retroperitoneal liposarcoma. Each CDR3 is given with its conserved first and last residue. A D gene is named only where the DNA matches it firmly. Not all rows give a size; the values are once, few, many and, for expanded clones, a class.

>TRBD2|TRBJ2-1|medium-sized|TRBV7-2
CASNLAGAYNEQFF
TGTGCCAGCAACTTAGCGGGAGCTTACAATGAGCAGTTCTTC
>.|TRBJ2-5|few|TRBV6-1
CASSEGVQETQYF
TGTGCCAGCAGTGAAGGGGTCCAAGAGACCCAGTACTTC
>TRBD1|TRBJ2-5|medium-sized|TRBV11-3
CASSLGQYQETQYF
TGTGCCAGCAGCTTGGGACAGTACCAAGAGACCCAGTACTTC
>TRBD2|TRBJ2-7|.|TRBV11-3
CASSRGGEPYNEQYF
TGTGCCAGCAGCCGCGGGGGAGAACCCTACAATGAGCAGTACTTC
>.|TRBJ2-3|.|TRBV6-1
CASKGPSLADTQYF
TGTGCCAGCAAAGGACCTTCTCTCGCGGATACGCAGTATTTT
>TRBD1|TRBJ2-7|many|TRBV6-6
CASSYMKDTGTAFEQYF
TGTGCCAGCAGTTACATGAAAGATACCGGGACAGCTTTCGAGCAGTACTTC
>TRBD2|TRBJ2-4|.|TRBV6-1
CASSPGNTGTIRGRGLYNEQYF
TGTGCCAGCAGCCCAGGCAATACTGGGACTATTAGGGGAAGGGGTCTCTACAATGAGCAGTACTTC
>.|TRBJ2-1|few|TRBV6-6
CASSYLGGTYEQFF
TGTGCCAGCAGTTACTTAGGCGGAACCTACGAGCAGTTCTTC
>TRBD1|TRBJ2-1|.|TRBV6-1
CASSLPDRGGYEQFF
TGTGCCAGCAGTTTACCGGACAGGGGAGGCTACGAGCAGTTCTTC
>.|TRBJ2-1|medium-sized|TRBV6-1
CASSWAVNNEQFF
TGTGCCAGCAGTTGGGCCGTTAACAATGAGCAGTTCTTC
>.|TRBJ2-1|few|TRBV7-6
CASSPPGSSSNEQFF
TGTGCCAGCAGCCCCCCCGGGTCCTCATCCAATGAGCAGTTCTTC
>.|TRBJ2-1|.|TRBV6-7
CASSPRPSAYNEQFF
TGTGCCAGCAGTCCTCGGCCTAGCGCCTACAATGAGCAGTTCTTC
>.|TRBJ2-1|few|TRBV11-3
CASSPGDSGYNEQFF
TGTGCCAGCAGCCCCGGCGATAGCGGATACAATGAGCAGTTCTTC
>.|TRBJ2-1|few|TRBV12-3/TRBV12-4
CASSAPLANEQFF
TGTGCCAGCAGCGCACCTCTAGCAAATGAGCAGTTCTTC
>.|TRBJ2-5|.|TRBV6-5
CASRKGRAWETQYF
TGTGCCAGCAGGAAAGGCAGGGCATGGGAGACCCAGTACTTC
>.|TRBJ2-5|medium-sized|TRBV12-3/TRBV12-4
CASCDSGFQETQYF
TGTGCCAGTTGTGACTCGGGGTTCCAAGAGACCCAGTACTTC
>TRBD1|TRBJ2-7|.|TRBV6-1
CASKVGQGQPYEQYF
TGTGCCAGCAAAGTCGGACAGGGACAACCTTACGAGCAGTACTTC
>.|TRBJ2-6|few|TRBV6-1
CASVWFGAGANVLTF
TGTGCCAGCGTGTGGTTCGGGGCTGGGGCCAACGTCCTGACTTTC
>.|TRBJ2-1|few|TRBV6-1
CASSEVRALGNEQFF
TGTGCCAGCAGTGAAGTGAGGGCCCTTGGCAATGAGCAGTTCTTC
>TRBD2|TRBJ2-1|.|TRBV6-1
CASGRSSGYNEQFF
TGTGCCAGCGGCAGGTCTAGCGGGTACAATGAGCAGTTCTTC
>.|TRBJ2-1|.|TRBV6-1
CASSRAPGPTANEQFF
TGTGCCAGCAGTCGTGCCCCGGGACCCACAGCCAATGAGCAGTTCTTC
>.|TRBJ2-7|.|TRBV11-2
CASSKYRGGYEQYF
TGTGCCAGCAGCAAATACAGGGGGGGCTACGAGCAGTACTTC
>TRBD2|TRBJ2-1|.|TRBV7-6
CASSPGLAGVEQFF
TGTGCTAGCAGCCCCGGACTAGCGGGAGTTGAGCAGTTCTTC